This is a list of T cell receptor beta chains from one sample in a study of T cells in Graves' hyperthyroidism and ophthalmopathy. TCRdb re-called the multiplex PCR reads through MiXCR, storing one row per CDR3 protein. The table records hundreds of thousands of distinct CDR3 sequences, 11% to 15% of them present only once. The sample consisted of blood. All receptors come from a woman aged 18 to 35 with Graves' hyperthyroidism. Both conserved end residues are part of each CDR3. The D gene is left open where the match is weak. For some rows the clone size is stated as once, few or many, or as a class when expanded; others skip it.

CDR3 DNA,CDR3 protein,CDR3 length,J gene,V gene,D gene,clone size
TGTGCCAGCAGTGATAGCGGGAGGGTGCACGAGCAGTACTTC,CASSDSGRVHEQYF,14,TRBJ2-7,TRBV6-1,TRBD2,many
TGTGCCTGGAGTCCTCGGGGGGAGAACACTGAAGCTTTCTTT,CAWSPRGENTEAFF,14,TRBJ1-1,TRBV30,.,many
TGTGCCAGCAGCTCCTGGACAGTGAGCACAGATACGCAGTATTTT,CASSSWTVSTDTQYF,15,TRBJ2-3,TRBV6-2/TRBV6-3,.,.
TGCAGTGGAGCAGGGCGACCCCGTGAAGCTTTCTTT,CSGAGRPREAFF,12,TRBJ1-1,TRBV20-1,.,few
TGCAGCGTTGAAGGGGCTGGGGCCAACGTCCTGACTTTC,CSVEGAGANVLTF,13,TRBJ2-6,TRBV29-1,.,.
TGTGCCAGCAGACCTTACGTGAGGTCCTACAATGAGCAGTTCTTC,CASRPYVRSYNEQFF,15,TRBJ2-1,TRBV6-1,.,many
TGTGCCAGCAGCGCCCCCGGGACTTACTCCCTTAATGAGCAGTTCTTC,CASSAPGTYSLNEQFF,16,TRBJ2-1,TRBV14,.,few
TGCGCCAGCAGCTACAAGAGCCTCACAGATACGCAGTATTTT,CASSYKSLTDTQYF,14,TRBJ2-3,TRBV4-1,.,few
TGTGCCAGCAGCCAAGACATACTAGCGGGAGGTTTTGAGACCCAGTACTTC,CASSQDILAGGFETQYF,17,TRBJ2-5,TRBV14,TRBD2,.
TGTGCCAGCAGTGACCCTATACAGGGGAGATGGACCGGGGAGCTGTTTTTT,CASSDPIQGRWTGELFF,17,TRBJ2-2,TRBV2,TRBD1,many
TGTGCCAGCAGTACTGAGCAGGGGAATGGGCGGAGGAGCTCCTACAATGAGCAGTTCTTC,CASSTEQGNGRRSSYNEQFF,20,TRBJ2-1,TRBV27,.,few
TGTGCCAGCAGCCAAGTCAGGGGATGGGGCCAAGAGACCCAGTACTTC,CASSQVRGWGQETQYF,16,TRBJ2-5,TRBV3-1,.,many
TGTGCCACCAGTGGGGGGGACCGGGCGCAGTTCTTC,CATSGGDRAQFF,12,TRBJ2-1,TRBV24-1,.,few
TGTGCCAGCCGTCTTCTTGGTGACTCCTACAATGAGCAGTTCTTC,CASRLLGDSYNEQFF,15,TRBJ2-1,TRBV27,.,many
TGTGCCTGGAGTACCAGTATAAGCAATCAGCCCCAGCATTTT,CAWSTSISNQPQHF,14,TRBJ1-5,TRBV30,.,many
TGTGCCAGCAGTGAAGAACAGCAGGGGGTGAACACTGAAGCTTTCTTT,CASSEEQQGVNTEAFF,16,TRBJ1-1,TRBV6-1,TRBD1,many
TGTGCCAGCAGCCCCTCAGTAACACCTCTCAATGAGCAGTTCTTC,CASSPSVTPLNEQFF,15,TRBJ2-1,TRBV27,.,many
TGTGCCAGCAGTTATCGGGGTCCTACGACGAGGGTTACATCTGAAAAACTGTTTTTT,CASSYRGPTTRVTSEKLFF,19,TRBJ1-4,TRBV6-9,.,.
TGTGCCTTGAAGGGGGACTCCTACAATGAGCAGTTCTTC,CALKGDSYNEQFF,13,TRBJ2-1,TRBV24-1,.,many
TGTGCCAGCATTCCAGTCGAGGCAGTGTCCTACAATGAGCAGTTCTTC,CASIPVEAVSYNEQFF,16,TRBJ2-1,TRBV7-9,.,many
TGTGCCAGTAGTATAACAGACTGGGGCTATGGCTACACCTTC,CASSITDWGYGYTF,14,TRBJ1-2,TRBV19,.,few
TGTGCCAGCAGCACCAAGCAGACTAGCCGTCGGGAGCAGTACTTC,CASSTKQTSRREQYF,15,TRBJ2-7,TRBV11-2,TRBD2,many
TGTGCCAGCAGCCAAGGGACTAGCGGGAGTAAGTGGGATACGCAGTATTTT,CASSQGTSGSKWDTQYF,17,TRBJ2-3,TRBV4-2,TRBD2,many
TGCGCCAGCAGCCCCTGGGAGGGCAGAAGAGAGACCCAGTACTTC,CASSPWEGRRETQYF,15,TRBJ2-5,TRBV4-3,TRBD2,many
TGCAGCGCTGTGGAACCGGGGGCCTACACTGAAGCTTTCTTT,CSAVEPGAYTEAFF,14,TRBJ1-1,TRBV29-1,.,.
TGCAGTGCTGAGACTGGCGATTCCTACGAGCAGTACTTC,CSAETGDSYEQYF,13,TRBJ2-7,TRBV20-1,.,many
TGCGCCAGCAGCCAAGAACTAGCGGGCTACTACGAGCAGTACTTC,CASSQELAGYYEQYF,15,TRBJ2-7,TRBV4-3,TRBD2,few
TGTGCCAGCAGCAGGAGGGACAGGGGGCTCACCGGGGAGCTGTTTTTT,CASSRRDRGLTGELFF,16,TRBJ2-2,TRBV9,TRBD1,few
TGTGCCACCAGCAAAATTTGGGGACAGGCGAGAAATGAGCAGTTCTTC,CATSKIWGQARNEQFF,16,TRBJ2-1,TRBV15,TRBD1,few
TGTGCCAGCAGCCCGGGACCATACTACAATGAGCAGTTCTTC,CASSPGPYYNEQFF,14,TRBJ2-1,TRBV14,.,few
TGCGCCAGCAGCTTGGCCGGGACAGGCCCCTACAATGAGCAGTTCTTC,CASSLAGTGPYNEQFF,16,TRBJ2-1,TRBV5-1,TRBD1,many
TGTGCCAGTAGTATGATGGGCAGGGGAGGGTATCAGCCCCAGCATTTT,CASSMMGRGGYQPQHF,16,TRBJ1-5,TRBV19,.,.
TGTGCCAGCAGCTCCACAGGGAGGACGGGCTACACCTTC,CASSSTGRTGYTF,13,TRBJ1-2,TRBV27,.,many
TGTGCCAGCAGCTTAAGCGCGGGGGTCGATGAGCAGTTCTTC,CASSLSAGVDEQFF,14,TRBJ2-1,TRBV7-9,TRBD2,many
TGTGCCAGCAGCCCGAGACTAGCGGGAGGGGGGGTGAATGAGCAGTTCTTC,CASSPRLAGGGVNEQFF,17,TRBJ2-1,TRBV7-2,TRBD2,few
TGTGCCAGCAGTTACTCGACAACTTGGCGCGCTGAAGAGACCCAGTACTTC,CASSYSTTWRAEETQYF,17,TRBJ2-5,TRBV6-6,.,.
TGTGCCAGCGGAAGACGAGGGTTTAATGAAAAACTGTTTTTT,CASGRRGFNEKLFF,14,TRBJ1-4,TRBV3-1,.,many
TGTGCCAGCTGGGGCCCTGACGGGAGCTCCTACGAGCAGTACTTC,CASWGPDGSSYEQYF,15,TRBJ2-7,TRBV25-1,.,once
TGCAGTGCTAGGGCTACGACTTATAGGCGCGAGACCCAGTACTTC,CSARATTYRRETQYF,15,TRBJ2-5,TRBV20-1,.,.
TGTGCCAGCAGCTTTCGACAGGGCGGAGAGACCCAGTACTTC,CASSFRQGGETQYF,14,TRBJ2-5,TRBV7-9,TRBD1,many
TGTGCCATCAGTGTAACAGGCTTCGAGCAGTACTTC,CAISVTGFEQYF,12,TRBJ2-7,TRBV10-3,.,few
TGTGCCAGTAGTATAGTCGCGGACACCGGGGAGCTGTTTTTT,CASSIVADTGELFF,14,TRBJ2-2,TRBV19,.,few
TGTGCCAGCAGCTTACTCGCCTCGACTAGCGGGAGTGAGGAGCTGTTTTTT,CASSLLASTSGSEELFF,17,TRBJ2-2,TRBV7-9,TRBD2,few
TGTGCCAGCAGAGAGTATGTGAACGAGCAGTTCTTC,CASREYVNEQFF,12,TRBJ2-1,TRBV7-2,.,.
TGTGCCAGCAGGGGGGGCAAGAACACCGGGGAGCTGTTTTTT,CASRGGKNTGELFF,14,TRBJ2-2,TRBV6-2/TRBV6-3,.,few